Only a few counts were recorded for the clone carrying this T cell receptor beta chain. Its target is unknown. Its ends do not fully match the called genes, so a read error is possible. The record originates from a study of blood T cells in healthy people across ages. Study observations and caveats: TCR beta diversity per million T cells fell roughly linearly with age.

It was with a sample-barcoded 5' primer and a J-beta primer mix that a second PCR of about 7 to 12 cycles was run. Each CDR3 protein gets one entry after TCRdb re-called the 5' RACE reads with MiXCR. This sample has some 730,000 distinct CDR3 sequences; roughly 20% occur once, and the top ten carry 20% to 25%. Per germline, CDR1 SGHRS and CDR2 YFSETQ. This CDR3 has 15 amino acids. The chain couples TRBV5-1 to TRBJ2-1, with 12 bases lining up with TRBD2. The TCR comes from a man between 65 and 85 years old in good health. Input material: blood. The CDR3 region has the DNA TGCGCCAACAGCCCCGGGGGGACTAGCGGGAATGAGCAGTTCTTC. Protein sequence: CANSPGGTSGNEQFF.